This TCR beta chain stems from a study of response to subunit inactivated influenza vaccine. At least ten counts were recorded for this clonotype. TCRdb reprocessed the RT-PCR reads via MiXCR and lists one record per CDR3 protein. The sample holds just under 250,000 distinct CDR3 sequences, roughly an eighth seen once. This TCR derives from a man aged 50-60 years who received an inactivated influenza vaccine. The sequences come from non-naive T cells sorted from PBMCs, collected less than 15 days before vaccination.

In nucleotides, the CDR3 is TGTGCCAGCAGCCCCGAAGGAAGCACCACCGGGGAGCTGTTTTTT. Translating gives CASSPEGSTTGELFF. V gene TRBV5-5 combines with J gene TRBJ2-2; no clear D. CDR1 is SGHKS and CDR2 is YYEKEE in the germline V gene (reference sequence). The CDR3 totals 15 residues. The V gene lost 4 bases and the J gene lost 4 bases, with 14 bases spanning the gap.